Reported below is one T cell receptor (beta chain). Its target is not known. The CDR3 has 18 amino acids. At the end of less than 12 days of culture, CD4+ T cells were isolated. The cohort was immunized with two doses of either the BNT162b2 or mRNA-1273 vaccine. Vaccinated participants had no history of SARS-CoV-2 infection and tested negative for nucleocapsid antibodies. On day 3 and again on day 7, half the medium was replaced with IL-2 medium. This record comes from a study of vaccination effects on CD4 cells after COVID-19. Study-wide points: No early post-infection timepoints were available in the study, which also included few convalescent patients.

TCRdb's table, derived via immunoSEQ multiplex PCR, lists solely in-frame clones and lacks some. The sample contains 45,000 to 55,000 clones, roughly three quarters of which appear only once. The sample consisted of CD4+ T cells from PBMCs cultured without peptide, taken after COVID-19 vaccination. The TCR sequence derives from a human donor who received a COVID-19 vaccine. This rearrangement joins TRBV21-1 to TRBJ2-1; the tabulated D call, TRBD2, remains unverified against the DNA. TRBV21-1 is a documented pseudogene. CDR3 protein: CASSRGLAGPLSYNEQFF. CDR3 in DNA: TGTGCCAGCAGCAGGGGACTAGCGGGACCGCTCTCCTACAATGAGCAGTTCTTC.